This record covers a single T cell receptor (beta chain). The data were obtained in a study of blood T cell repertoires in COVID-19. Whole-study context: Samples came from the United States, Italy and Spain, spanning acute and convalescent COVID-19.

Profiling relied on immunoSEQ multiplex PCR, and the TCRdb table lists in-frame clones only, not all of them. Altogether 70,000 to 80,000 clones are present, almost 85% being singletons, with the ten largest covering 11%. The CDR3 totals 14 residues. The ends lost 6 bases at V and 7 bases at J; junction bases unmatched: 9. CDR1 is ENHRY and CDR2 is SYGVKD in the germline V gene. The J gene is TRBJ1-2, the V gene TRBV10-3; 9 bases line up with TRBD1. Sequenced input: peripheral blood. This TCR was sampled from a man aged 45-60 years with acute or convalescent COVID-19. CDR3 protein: CAISGGQGLGGYTF. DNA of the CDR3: TGTGCCATCAGCGGGGGACAGGGTCTAGGTGGCTACACCTTC.